This T cell receptor (beta chain) is from a study of CD8+ T cells in alopecia areata. Looking at the study overall: Those treated were given oral tofacitinib at 5 to 10 mg twice daily. Tofacitinib dosing lasted 6 to 18 months, which was then followed by 6 months off drug. Study observations and caveats: It was observed that many expanded lesional clones persisted in scalp and blood during tofacitinib.

In germline, CDR1 is MNHEY, CDR2 SMNVEV (reference sequence). Deletions cut 10 bases from V and 7 bases from J, with 20 bases between. The CDR3 is 14 residues long. Specified treatment: oral pan-JAK inhibitor, 5-10 mg twice daily. A remark on this clone: Its antigen is unidentified.

Investigators isolated RNA and reverse transcribed it into cDNA to act as the sequencing template. The method was immunoSEQ multiplex PCR; TCRdb's version includes in-frame clones alone and lacks a portion of them. The repertoire holds roughly 60,000 clones, with about 43% as singletons. The V and J genes are TRBV27 and TRBJ2-1; D may be TRBD1 or TRBD2 (5 bases each). The material sequenced was CD8+ T cells sorted from blood, taken at approximately week 36, from a patient treated with tofacitinib. The clonotype was recovered from a human donor with alopecia areata. CDR3 in amino acids: CATKNRAGRNEQFF. CDR3 coding DNA: TGTGCCACCAAAAACCGGGCAGGGAGAAATGAGCAGTTCTTC.